Listed below are T cell receptor beta chains from one sample, sequenced in a study of regulatory T cells in long-lasting Graves disease. TCRdb reanalysed the multiplex PCR reads using MiXCR and keeps one entry per CDR3 protein. This repertoire shows a few hundred thousand distinct CDR3 sequences, 20% to 25% found once; its top ten account for approximately 13%. The specimen comprised peripheral blood mononuclear cells (PBMCs), sampled at new diagnosis, from a patient treated with antithyroid drugs. The receptors shown here come from a female donor with Graves disease. Both conserved end residues are part of each CDR3. D genes are given only for firm matches. Not all rows give a size; the values are once, few, many and, for expanded clones, a class.

D	V	J	length	size	CDR3	DNA
TRBD1	TRBV27	TRBJ2-1	12	.	CASSTGGNEQFF	TGTGCCAGCAGCACAGGGGGCAATGAGCAGTTCTTC
TRBD2	TRBV5-1	TRBJ2-3	16	many	CASSFGLAGGTDTQYF	TGCGCCAGCAGCTTCGGACTAGCGGGAGGCACAGATACGCAGTATTTT
TRBD1	TRBV12-3/TRBV12-4	TRBJ1-1	17	many	CASSLGSGGPQGTEAFF	TGTGCCAGCAGTTTAGGGTCAGGGGGTCCTCAAGGTACTGAAGCTTTCTTT
TRBD1	TRBV7-9	TRBJ1-1	14	many	CASSEGQGETEAFF	TGTGCCAGCAGCGAGGGACAGGGGGAGACTGAAGCTTTCTTT
TRBD2	TRBV28	TRBJ2-3	15	many	CASSSRREREDTQYF	TGTGCCAGCAGCTCTCGACGAGAGCGGGAAGATACGCAGTATTTT
TRBD1	TRBV20-1	TRBJ1-1	13	many	CSAIMDRATEAFF	TGCAGTGCGATCATGGACAGGGCCACTGAAGCTTTCTTT
TRBD1	TRBV20-1	TRBJ1-3	13	many	CSAWTGRGNTIYF	TGCAGTGCGTGGACAGGGAGAGGAAACACCATATATTTT
TRBD1	TRBV6-2/TRBV6-3	TRBJ2-3	15	many	CASSEGQGRSDTQYF	TGTGCCAGCAGTGAAGGACAGGGCCGGTCAGATACGCAGTATTTT
TRBD2	TRBV20-1	TRBJ2-7	15	many	CSARDFSGRGYEQYF	TGCAGTGCTAGAGACTTTAGCGGGAGGGGGTACGAGCAGTACTTC
TRBD1	TRBV6-1	TRBJ1-3	15	many	CASGRTGSSGNTIYF	TGTGCCAGCGGTCGGACAGGGAGCTCTGGAAACACCATATATTTT
.	TRBV6-5	TRBJ2-5	16	few	CASSYNPPGTGETQYF	TGTGCCAGCAGTTATAATCCGCCAGGGACTGGAGAGACCCAGTACTTC
TRBD1	TRBV7-6	TRBJ2-5	15	.	CASSGDTGGGETQYF	TGTGCCAGCAGCGGTGACACAGGGGGCGGGGAGACCCAGTACTTC
.	TRBV11-3	TRBJ2-7	14	many	CASGGKSGPYEQYF	TGTGCCAGCGGTGGGAAGAGCGGCCCCTACGAGCAGTACTTC
.	TRBV6-2/TRBV6-3	TRBJ2-7	12	.	CASSSRDYEQYF	TGTGCCAGCAGTTCACGGGACTACGAGCAGTACTTC
.	TRBV20-1	TRBJ2-4	11	few	CSAGLGGIQYF	TGCAGTGCCGGCCTGGGCGGTATTCAGTACTTC
TRBD2	TRBV11-2	TRBJ2-1	12	many	CASSSSGVEQFF	TGTGCCAGCAGCTCTAGCGGGGTAGAGCAGTTCTTC
.	TRBV2	TRBJ1-6	13	many	CASSEDENSPLHF	TGTGCCAGCAGTGAAGACGAAAATTCACCCCTCCACTTT
.	TRBV14	TRBJ1-2	15	many	CASSQFRNLNYGYTF	TGTGCCAGCAGCCAATTCAGAAACCTAAACTATGGCTACACCTTC
.	TRBV5-5	TRBJ2-2	15	.	CASSLAGGAAGELFF	TGTGCCAGCAGCTTGGCCGGAGGGGCGGCCGGGGAGCTGTTTTTT
.	TRBV5-6	TRBJ1-4	13	.	CASSLVEDEKLFF	TGTGCCAGCAGCTTGGTGGAGGATGAAAAACTGTTTTTT
TRBD2	TRBV24-1	TRBJ2-3	16	few	CATSDTPGGRTDTQYF	TGTGCCACCAGTGATACCCCGGGAGGGCGCACAGATACGCAGTATTTT
TRBD2	TRBV11-2	TRBJ2-3	15	many	CASSRGGFTTDTQYF	TGTGCCAGCAGCCGGGGGGGGTTTACCACAGATACGCAGTATTTT
.	TRBV6-1	TRBJ1-1	13	.	CAITQPGVTEAFF	TGTGCCATTACTCAGCCTGGCGTCACTGAAGCTTTCTTT
TRBD1	TRBV18	TRBJ2-1	14	many	CASSAGGVAPLQFF	TGTGCCAGCTCAGCAGGGGGTGTGGCGCCATTACAGTTCTTC